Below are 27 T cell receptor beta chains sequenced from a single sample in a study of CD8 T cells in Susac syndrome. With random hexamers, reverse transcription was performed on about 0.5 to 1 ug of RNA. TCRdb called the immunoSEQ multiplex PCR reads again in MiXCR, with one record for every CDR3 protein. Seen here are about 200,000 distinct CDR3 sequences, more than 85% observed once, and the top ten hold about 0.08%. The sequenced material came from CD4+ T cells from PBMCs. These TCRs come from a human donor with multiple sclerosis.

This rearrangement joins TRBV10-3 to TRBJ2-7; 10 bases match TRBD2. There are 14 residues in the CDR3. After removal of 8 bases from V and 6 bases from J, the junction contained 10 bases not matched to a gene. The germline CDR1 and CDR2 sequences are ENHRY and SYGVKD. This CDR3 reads CAIQLAGPASEQYF. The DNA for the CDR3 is TGTGCCATCCAACTAGCGGGGCCAGCCTCCGAGCAGTACTTC.

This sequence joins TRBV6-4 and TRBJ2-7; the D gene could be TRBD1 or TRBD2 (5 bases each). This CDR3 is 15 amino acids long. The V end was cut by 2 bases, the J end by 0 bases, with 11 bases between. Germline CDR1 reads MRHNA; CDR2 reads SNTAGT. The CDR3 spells CASSDGPGSSYEQYF. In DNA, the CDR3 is TGTGCCAGCAGTGACGGGCCAGGGAGCTCCTACGAGCAGTACTTC.

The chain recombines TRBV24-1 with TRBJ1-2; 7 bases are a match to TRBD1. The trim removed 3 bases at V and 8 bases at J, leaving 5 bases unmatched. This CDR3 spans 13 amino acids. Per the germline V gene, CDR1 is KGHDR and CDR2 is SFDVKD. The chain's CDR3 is CATSDPTGDGYTF. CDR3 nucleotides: TGTGCCACCAGTGATCCCACAGGGGACGGCTACACCTTC.

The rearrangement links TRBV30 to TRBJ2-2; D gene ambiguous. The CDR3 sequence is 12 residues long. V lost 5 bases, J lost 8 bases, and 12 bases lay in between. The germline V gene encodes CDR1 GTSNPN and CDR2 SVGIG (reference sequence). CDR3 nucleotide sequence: TGTGCCTGGTCACCTCCCCCGGGGGAGCTGTTTTTT. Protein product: CAWSPPPGELFF.

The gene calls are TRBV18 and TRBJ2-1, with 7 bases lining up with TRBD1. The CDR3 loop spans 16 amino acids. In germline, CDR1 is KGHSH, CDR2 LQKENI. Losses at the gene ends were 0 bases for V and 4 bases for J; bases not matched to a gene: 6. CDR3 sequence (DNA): TGTGCCAGCTCACCACCGCTAGGGGGCTCATACAATGAGCAGTTCTTC. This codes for CASSPPLGGSYNEQFF.

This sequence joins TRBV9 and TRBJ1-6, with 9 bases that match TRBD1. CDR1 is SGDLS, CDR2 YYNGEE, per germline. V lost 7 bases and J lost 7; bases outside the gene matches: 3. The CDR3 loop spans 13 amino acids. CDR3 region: CASRDRANSPLHF. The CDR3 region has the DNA TGTGCCAGCCGGGACAGGGCGAATTCACCCCTCCACTTT.

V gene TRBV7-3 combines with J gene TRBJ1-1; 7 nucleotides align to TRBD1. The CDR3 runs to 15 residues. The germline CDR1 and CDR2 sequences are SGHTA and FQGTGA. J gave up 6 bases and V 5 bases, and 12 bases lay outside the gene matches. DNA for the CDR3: TGTGCCAGCAGCCTCATACCGGGACAGCAGTCTGAAGCTTTCTTT. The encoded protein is CASSLIPGQQSEAFF.

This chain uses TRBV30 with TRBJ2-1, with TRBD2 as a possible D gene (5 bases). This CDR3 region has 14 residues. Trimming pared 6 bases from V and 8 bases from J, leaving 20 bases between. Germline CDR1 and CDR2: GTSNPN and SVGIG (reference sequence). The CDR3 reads CACYGIYSSDEQFF. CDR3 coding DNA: TGTGCCTGTTACGGGATTTACAGTAGCGATGAGCAGTTCTTC.

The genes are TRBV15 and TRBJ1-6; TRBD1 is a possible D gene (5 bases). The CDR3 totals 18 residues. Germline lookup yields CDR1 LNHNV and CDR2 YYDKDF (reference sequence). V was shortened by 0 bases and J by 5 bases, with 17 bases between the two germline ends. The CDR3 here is CATSRDIGAGMDNSPLHF. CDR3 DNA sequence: TGTGCCACCAGCAGAGATATTGGTGCAGGGATGGATAATTCACCCCTCCACTTT.

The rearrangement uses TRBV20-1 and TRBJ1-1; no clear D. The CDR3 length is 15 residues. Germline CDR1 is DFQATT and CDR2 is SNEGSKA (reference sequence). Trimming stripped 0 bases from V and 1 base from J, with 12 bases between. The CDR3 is CSARDPALPNTEAFF. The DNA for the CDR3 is TGCAGTGCTAGAGATCCCGCATTACCGAACACTGAAGCTTTCTTT.

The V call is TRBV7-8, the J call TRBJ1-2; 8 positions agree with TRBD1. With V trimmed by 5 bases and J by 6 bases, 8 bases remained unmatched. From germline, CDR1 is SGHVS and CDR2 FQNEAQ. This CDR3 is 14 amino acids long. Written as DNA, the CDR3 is TGTGCCAGCAGCACTCGACAGGGGAAAGATGGCTACACCTTC. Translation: CASSTRQGKDGYTF.

The CDR3: CASSLPARGGYEKLFF. As DNA, the CDR3 is TGTGCCAGCAGCTTACCAGCCAGGGGGGGGTATGAAAAACTGTTTTTT. V usage is TRBV7-9 and J usage is TRBJ1-4, with 7 bases that match TRBD1. This CDR3 has 16 residues. The V gene's germline CDR1 is SEHNR and CDR2 FQNEAQ (reference sequence). J lost 6 bases, V lost 2 bases, and 9 bases had no gene match.

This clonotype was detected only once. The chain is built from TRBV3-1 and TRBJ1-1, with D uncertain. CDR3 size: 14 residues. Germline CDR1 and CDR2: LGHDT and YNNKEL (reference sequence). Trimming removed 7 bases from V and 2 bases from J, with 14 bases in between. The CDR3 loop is CASTLAGSNTEAFF. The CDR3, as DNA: TGTGCCAGCACCTTAGCAGGATCTAACACTGAAGCTTTCTTT.

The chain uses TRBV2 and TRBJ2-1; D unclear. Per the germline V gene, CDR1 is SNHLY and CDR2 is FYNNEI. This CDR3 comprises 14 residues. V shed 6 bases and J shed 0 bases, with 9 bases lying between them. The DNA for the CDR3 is TGTGCCAGCAGGCAGAGGAGCTCCTACAATGAGCAGTTCTTC. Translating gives CASRQRSSYNEQFF.

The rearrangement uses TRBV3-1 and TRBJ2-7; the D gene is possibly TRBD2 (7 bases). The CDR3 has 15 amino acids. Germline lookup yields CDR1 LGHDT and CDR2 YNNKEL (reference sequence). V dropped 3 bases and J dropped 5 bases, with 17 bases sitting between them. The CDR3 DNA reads TGTGCCAGCAGCCATCCCGCGGGGGCGATCCACGAGCAGTACTTC. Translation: CASSHPAGAIHEQYF.

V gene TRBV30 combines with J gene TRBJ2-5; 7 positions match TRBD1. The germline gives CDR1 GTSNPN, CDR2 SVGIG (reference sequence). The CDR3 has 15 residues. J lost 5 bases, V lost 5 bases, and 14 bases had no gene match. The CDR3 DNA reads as TGTGCCTGGGCGCAGGGGCCAGGGGGAGTGGAGACCCAGTACTTC. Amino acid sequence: CAWAQGPGGVETQYF.

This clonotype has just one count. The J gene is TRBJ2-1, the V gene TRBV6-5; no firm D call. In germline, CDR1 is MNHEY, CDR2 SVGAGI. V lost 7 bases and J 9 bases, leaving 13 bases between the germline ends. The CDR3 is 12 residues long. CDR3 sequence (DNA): TGTGCCAGCACCTCCGGGCGGCTTGAGCAGTTCTTC. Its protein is CASTSGRLEQFF.

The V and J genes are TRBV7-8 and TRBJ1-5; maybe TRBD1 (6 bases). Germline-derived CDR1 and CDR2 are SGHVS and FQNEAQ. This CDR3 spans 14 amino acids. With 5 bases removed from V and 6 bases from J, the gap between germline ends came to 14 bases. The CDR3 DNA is TGTGCCAGCAGCCCTTCCCGGGGGGCTCAGCCCCAGCATTTT. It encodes CASSPSRGAQPQHF.

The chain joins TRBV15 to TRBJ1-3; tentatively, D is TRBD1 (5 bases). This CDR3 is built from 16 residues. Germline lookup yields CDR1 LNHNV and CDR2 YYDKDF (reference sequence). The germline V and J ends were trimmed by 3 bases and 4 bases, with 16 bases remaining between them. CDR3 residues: CATSRTQGIRGNTIYF. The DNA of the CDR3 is TGTGCCACCAGCAGGACGCAGGGAATTAGGGGAAACACCATATATTTT.

CDR3 sequence (DNA): TGTGCCAGTAGTGGACAGGGGGCGGATGAGCAGTTCTTC. Residues: CASSGQGADEQFF. This rearrangement joins TRBV19 to TRBJ2-1, with 11 bases that match TRBD1. Unmatched junction bases numbered 2, after V lost 5 bases and J lost 8 bases. Germline V gene sequence: CDR1 LNHDA, CDR2 SQIVND (reference sequence). The CDR3 extends over 13 amino acids.

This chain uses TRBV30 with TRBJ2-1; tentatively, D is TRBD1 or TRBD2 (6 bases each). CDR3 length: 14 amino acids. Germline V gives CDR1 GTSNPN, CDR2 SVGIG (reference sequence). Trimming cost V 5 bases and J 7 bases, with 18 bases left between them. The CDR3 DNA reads TGTGCCTGGGCCACGGGGGCCTCCCCGAATGAGCAGTTCTTC. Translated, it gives CAWATGASPNEQFF.

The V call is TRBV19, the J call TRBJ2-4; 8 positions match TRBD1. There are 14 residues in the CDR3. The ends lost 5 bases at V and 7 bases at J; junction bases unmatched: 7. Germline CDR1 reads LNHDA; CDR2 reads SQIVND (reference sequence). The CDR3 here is CASSLRTGLNIQYF. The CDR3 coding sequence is TGTGCCAGTAGTCTACGGACAGGGCTGAACATTCAGTACTTC.

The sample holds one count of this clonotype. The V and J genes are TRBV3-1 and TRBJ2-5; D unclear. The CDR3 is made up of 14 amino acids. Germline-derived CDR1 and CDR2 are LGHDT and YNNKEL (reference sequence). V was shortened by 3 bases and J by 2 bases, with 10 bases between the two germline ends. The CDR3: CASSHLLQQETQYF. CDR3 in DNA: TGTGCCAGCAGCCATCTCCTCCAGCAAGAGACCCAGTACTTC.

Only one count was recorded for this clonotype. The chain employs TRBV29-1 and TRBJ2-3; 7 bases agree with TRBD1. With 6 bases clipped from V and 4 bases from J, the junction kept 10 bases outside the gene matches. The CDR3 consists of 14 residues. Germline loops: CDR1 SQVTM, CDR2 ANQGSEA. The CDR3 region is CSVAQGLVADTQYF. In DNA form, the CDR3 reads TGCAGCGTGGCACAGGGGCTGGTCGCAGATACGCAGTATTTT.

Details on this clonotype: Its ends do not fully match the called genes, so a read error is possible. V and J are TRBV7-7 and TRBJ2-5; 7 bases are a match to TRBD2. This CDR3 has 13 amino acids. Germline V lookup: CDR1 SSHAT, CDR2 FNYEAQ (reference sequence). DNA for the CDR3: TGTGCTAGCAGTGGGACTACGCAAGAGACCCAGTACTTC. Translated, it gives CASSGTTQETQYF.

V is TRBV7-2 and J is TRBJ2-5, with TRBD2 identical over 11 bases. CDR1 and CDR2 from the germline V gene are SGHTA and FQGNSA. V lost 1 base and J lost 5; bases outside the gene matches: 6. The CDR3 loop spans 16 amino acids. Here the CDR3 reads CASSLVIAGGRETQYF. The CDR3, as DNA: TGTGCCAGCAGCTTAGTGATAGCGGGGGGGCGGGAGACCCAGTACTTC. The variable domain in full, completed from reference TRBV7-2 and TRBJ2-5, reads GAGVSQSPSNKVTEKGKDVELRCDPISGHTALYWYRQSLGQGLEFLIYFQGNSAPDKSGLPSDRFSAERTGGSVSTLTIQRTQQEDSAVYLCASSLVIAGGRETQYFGPGTRLLVL.

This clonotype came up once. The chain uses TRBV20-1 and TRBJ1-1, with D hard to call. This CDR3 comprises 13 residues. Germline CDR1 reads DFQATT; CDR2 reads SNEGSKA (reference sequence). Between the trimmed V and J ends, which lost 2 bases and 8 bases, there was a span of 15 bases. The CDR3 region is CSARPRTPPEAFF. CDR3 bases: TGCAGTGCTAGACCGAGGACGCCTCCAGAAGCTTTCTTT.